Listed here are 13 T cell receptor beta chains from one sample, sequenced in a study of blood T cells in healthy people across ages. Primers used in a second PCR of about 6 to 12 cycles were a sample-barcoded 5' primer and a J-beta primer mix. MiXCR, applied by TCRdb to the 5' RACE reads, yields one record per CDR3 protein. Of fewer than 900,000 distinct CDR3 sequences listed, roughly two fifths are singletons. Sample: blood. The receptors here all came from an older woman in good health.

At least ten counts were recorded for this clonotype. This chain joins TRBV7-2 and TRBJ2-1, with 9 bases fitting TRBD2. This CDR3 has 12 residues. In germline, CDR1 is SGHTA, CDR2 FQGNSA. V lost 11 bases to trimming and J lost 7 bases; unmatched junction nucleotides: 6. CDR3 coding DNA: TGTGCCGCAGGCCTAGCGGGGAATGAGCAGTTCTTC. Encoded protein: CAAGLAGNEQFF. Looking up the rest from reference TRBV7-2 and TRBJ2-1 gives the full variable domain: GAGVSQSPSNKVTEKGKDVELRCDPISGHTALYWYRQSLGQGLEFLIYFQGNSAPDKSGLPSDRFSAERTGGSVSTLTIQRTQQEDSAVYLCAAGLAGNEQFFGPGTRLTVL.

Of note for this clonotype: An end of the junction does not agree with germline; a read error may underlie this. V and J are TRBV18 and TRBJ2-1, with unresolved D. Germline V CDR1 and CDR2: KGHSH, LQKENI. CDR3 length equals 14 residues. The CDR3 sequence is CTSSPLGSYNEQFF. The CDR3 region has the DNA TGTACCAGCTCACCACTGGGCAGTTACAATGAGCAGTTCTTC.

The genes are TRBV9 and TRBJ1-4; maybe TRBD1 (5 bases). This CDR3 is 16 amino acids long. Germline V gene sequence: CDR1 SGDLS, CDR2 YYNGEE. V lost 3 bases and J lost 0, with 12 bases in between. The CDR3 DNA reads TGTGCCAGCAGCGGGTTAGACAGCTCAACTAATGAAAAACTGTTTTTT. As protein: CASSGLDSSTNEKLFF.

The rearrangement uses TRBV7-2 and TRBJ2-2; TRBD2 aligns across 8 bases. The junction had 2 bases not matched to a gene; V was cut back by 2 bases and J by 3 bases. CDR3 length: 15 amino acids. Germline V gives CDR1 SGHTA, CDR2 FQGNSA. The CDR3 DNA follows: TGTGCCAGCAGCTTAAAGCGGGAGTACACCGGGGAGCTGTTTTTT. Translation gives CASSLKREYTGELFF.

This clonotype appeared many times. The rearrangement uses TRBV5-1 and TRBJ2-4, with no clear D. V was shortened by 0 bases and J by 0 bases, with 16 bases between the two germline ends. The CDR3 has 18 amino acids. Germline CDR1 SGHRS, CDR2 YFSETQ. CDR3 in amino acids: CASSLEAARSLAKNIQYF. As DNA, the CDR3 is TGCGCCAGCAGCTTGGAAGCAGCTAGATCGCTAGCCAAAAACATTCAGTACTTC.

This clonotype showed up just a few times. For the CDR3, the DNA is TGTGCCAGCAGCGATGGCAGGGCAACCTATAATTCACCCCTCCACTTT. Amino acids: CASSDGRATYNSPLHF. The chain links TRBV9 to TRBJ1-6; TRBD1 is a possible D gene (5 bases). Germline assignment: CDR1 SGDLS and CDR2 YYNGEE. This CDR3 has 16 amino acids. V lost 3 bases and J 2 bases, leaving 12 bases between the germline ends.

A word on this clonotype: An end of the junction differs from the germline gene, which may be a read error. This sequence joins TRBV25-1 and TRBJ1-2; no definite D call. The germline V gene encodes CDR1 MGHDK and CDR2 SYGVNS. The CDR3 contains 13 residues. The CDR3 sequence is CASGEVVERGYTF. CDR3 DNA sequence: TGTGCCAGCGGTGAAGTCGTTGAGCGTGGCTACACCTTC.

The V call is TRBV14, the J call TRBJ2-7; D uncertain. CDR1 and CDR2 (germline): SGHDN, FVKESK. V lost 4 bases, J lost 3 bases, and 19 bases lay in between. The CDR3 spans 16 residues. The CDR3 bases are TGTGCCAGCAGCCCTCTTTCCAAAGGAGCAGGCTACGAGCAGTACTTC. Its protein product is CASSPLSKGAGYEQYF.

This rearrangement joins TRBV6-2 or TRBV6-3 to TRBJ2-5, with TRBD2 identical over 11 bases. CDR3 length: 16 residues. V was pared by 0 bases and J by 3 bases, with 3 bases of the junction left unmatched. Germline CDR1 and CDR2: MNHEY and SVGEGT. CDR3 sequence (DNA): TGTGCCAGCAGTTACTCCCCACTAGCGGGAGAAGAGACCCAGTACTTC. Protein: CASSYSPLAGEETQYF.

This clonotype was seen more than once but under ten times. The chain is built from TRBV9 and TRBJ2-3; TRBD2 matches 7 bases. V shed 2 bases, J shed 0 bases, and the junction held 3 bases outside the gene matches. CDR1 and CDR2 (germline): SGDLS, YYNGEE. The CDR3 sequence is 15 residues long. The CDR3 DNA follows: TGTGCCAGCAGCGTGGTAGCGGGTAGCACAGATACGCAGTATTTT. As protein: CASSVVAGSTDTQYF.

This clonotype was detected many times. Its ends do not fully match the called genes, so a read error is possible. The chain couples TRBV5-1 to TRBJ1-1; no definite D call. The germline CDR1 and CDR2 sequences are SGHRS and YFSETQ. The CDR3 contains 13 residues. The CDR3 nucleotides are TGTGCCAGCAGTTTTGGGCAGAACACTGAAGCTTTCTTT. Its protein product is CASSFGQNTEAFF.

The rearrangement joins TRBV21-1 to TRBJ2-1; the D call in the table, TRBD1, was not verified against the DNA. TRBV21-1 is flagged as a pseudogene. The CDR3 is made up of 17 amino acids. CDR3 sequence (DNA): TGTGCCAGCAGCAAAGGAACGCCTGGGGCGGCCTACAATGAGCAGTTCTTC. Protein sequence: CASSKGTPGAAYNEQFF.

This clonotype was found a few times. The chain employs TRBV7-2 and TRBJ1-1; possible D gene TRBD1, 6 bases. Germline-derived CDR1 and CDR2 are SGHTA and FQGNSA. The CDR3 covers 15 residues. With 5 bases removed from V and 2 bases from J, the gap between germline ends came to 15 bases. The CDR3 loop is CASSALRGSNTEAFF. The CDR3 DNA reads TGTGCCAGCAGCGCCCTCAGGGGATCTAACACTGAAGCTTTCTTT.